The rows below give T cell receptor beta chains drawn from one sample of a study of blood T cell repertoires in COVID-19. TCRdb keeps only in-frame clones here, not all; method: immunoSEQ multiplex PCR. The profile shows about 190,000 clones, about four fifths of them singletons. Specimen: PBMCs or T cells enriched from blood (not recorded which). Every receptor here comes from a woman aged 25 to 45 who had recovered from COVID-19. The CDR3 runs from the conserved cysteine through the conserved F or W. A D gene is named only where the DNA matches it firmly. The size field is filled for only some rows; it gives once, few, many or a size class.

D gene: NA
J gene: TRBJ1-2
V gene: TRBV5-4
clone size: NA
CDR3 DNA: TGTGCCAGCAGCCCCTCCCGGGGCTATGGCTACACCTTC
CDR3 protein: CASSPSRGYGYTF

D gene: TRBD2
J gene: TRBJ2-7
V gene: TRBV6-5
clone size: NA
CDR3 DNA: TGTGCCAGCAGTTATCGGGAGGGGTCCTACGAGCAGTACTTC
CDR3 protein: CASSYREGSYEQYF

D gene: NA
J gene: TRBJ2-2
V gene: TRBV28
clone size: NA
CDR3 DNA: TGTGCCAGCAGTTCCGGGACTTACACCGGGGAGCTGTTTTTT
CDR3 protein: CASSSGTYTGELFF

D gene: NA
J gene: TRBJ1-2
V gene: TRBV25-1
clone size: NA
CDR3 DNA: TGTGCCAGCAGCGGTGGACAGCCCTATGGCTACACCTTC
CDR3 protein: CASSGGQPYGYTF

D gene: NA
J gene: TRBJ1-5
V gene: TRBV21-1
clone size: few
CDR3 DNA: TGTGCCAGCATTTCTACGTCCGGGGGATCGGATCAGCCCCAGCATTTT
CDR3 protein: CASISTSGGSDQPQHF

D gene: NA
J gene: TRBJ2-7
V gene: TRBV3-1/TRBV3-2
clone size: NA
CDR3 DNA: TGTGCCAGCAGCCCCGGGGGCTACGAGCAGTACTTC
CDR3 protein: CASSPGGYEQYF

D gene: TRBD1
J gene: TRBJ1-4
V gene: TRBV5-5
clone size: NA
CDR3 DNA: TGTGCCAGCAGCCCGGTCGACAGGGGAATCAACCGTAATGAAAAACTGTTTTTT
CDR3 protein: CASSPVDRGINRNEKLFF

D gene: TRBD1
J gene: TRBJ1-4
V gene: TRBV7-2
clone size: NA
CDR3 DNA: TGTGCCAGCAGCATAGGACAGGGGGCCGAAAAACTGTTTTTT
CDR3 protein: CASSIGQGAEKLFF

D gene: TRBD1
J gene: TRBJ1-2
V gene: TRBV7-2
clone size: once
CDR3 DNA: TGTGCCAGCAGCCCACGGACAGGGAGCTATGGCTACACCTTC
CDR3 protein: CASSPRTGSYGYTF

D gene: TRBD1
J gene: TRBJ1-2
V gene: TRBV7-2
clone size: NA
CDR3 DNA: TGTGCCAGCAGCTTAGGGGACAGGCGCTACACCTTC
CDR3 protein: CASSLGDRRYTF

D gene: TRBD1
J gene: TRBJ2-3
V gene: TRBV19
clone size: few
CDR3 DNA: TGTGCCAGTAGTCCGGCCCAGGGGGCCACAGATACGCAGTATTTT
CDR3 protein: CASSPAQGATDTQYF

D gene: NA
J gene: TRBJ1-3
V gene: TRBV3-1/TRBV3-2
clone size: NA
CDR3 DNA: TGTGCCAGCAGCCAAGTTCCCAGTTCTGGAAACACCATATATTTT
CDR3 protein: CASSQVPSSGNTIYF

D gene: TRBD1
J gene: TRBJ1-3
V gene: TRBV3-1/TRBV3-2
clone size: NA
CDR3 DNA: TGTGCCAGCAGCCAAGAGGCCCGTCTCGACAGGGAGGTCTCCATATATTTT
CDR3 protein: CASSQEARLDREVSIYF

D gene: NA
J gene: TRBJ1-2
V gene: TRBV6-4
clone size: NA
CDR3 DNA: TGTGCCAGCCTGGTTGTATGGGAGGTGGAGGGCTACACCTTC
CDR3 protein: CASLVVWEVEGYTF

D gene: TRBD2
J gene: TRBJ2-1
V gene: TRBV11-1
clone size: few
CDR3 DNA: TGTGCCAGCAGCTTACGGGCGGGAGGTGAGCAGTTCTTC
CDR3 protein: CASSLRAGGEQFF

D gene: NA
J gene: TRBJ2-7
V gene: TRBV24-1
clone size: NA
CDR3 DNA: TGTGCCACCAGTGAAAACAGGGACTCCTACGAGCAGTACTTC
CDR3 protein: CATSENRDSYEQYF

D gene: NA
J gene: TRBJ1-1
V gene: TRBV5-1
clone size: NA
CDR3 DNA: TGCGCCAGCAGAAAATCTGGGCAGATGAACACTGAAGCTTTCTTT
CDR3 protein: CASRKSGQMNTEAFF

D gene: NA
J gene: TRBJ2-3
V gene: TRBV7-7
clone size: NA
CDR3 DNA: TGTGCTAGCAGCTTAGCGTACTCAGATACGCAGTATTTT
CDR3 protein: CASSLAYSDTQYF

D gene: NA
J gene: TRBJ1-5
V gene: TRBV28
clone size: NA
CDR3 DNA: TGTGCCAGCAGTTTCTCTGGGGCGCAGGATAGCAATCAGCCCCAGCATTTT
CDR3 protein: CASSFSGAQDSNQPQHF

D gene: NA
J gene: TRBJ2-2
V gene: TRBV19
clone size: NA
CDR3 DNA: TGTGCCAGTAGTACGGCGCAGGACACCGGGGAGCTGTTTTTT
CDR3 protein: CASSTAQDTGELFF

D gene: TRBD2
J gene: TRBJ2-5
V gene: TRBV27
clone size: NA
CDR3 DNA: TGTGCCAGCAGTTTTGGGGGGGGAGAAGAGACCCAGTACTTC
CDR3 protein: CASSFGGGEETQYF

D gene: TRBD2
J gene: TRBJ2-7
V gene: TRBV19
clone size: NA
CDR3 DNA: TGTGCCAGTAGTGGGACTAGCGGGACCCCCAAGCAGTACTTC
CDR3 protein: CASSGTSGTPKQYF

D gene: NA
J gene: TRBJ1-2
V gene: TRBV6-5
clone size: NA
CDR3 DNA: TGTGCCAGCAGTTTGAACAGGAAGCACTATGGCTACACCTTC
CDR3 protein: CASSLNRKHYGYTF

D gene: TRBD2
J gene: TRBJ2-3
V gene: TRBV27
clone size: NA
CDR3 DNA: TGTGCCAGCAGTTCTCGGACTAGCGGGAGGGCCTCGCGCACAGATACGCAGTATTTT
CDR3 protein: CASSSRTSGRASRTDTQYF

D gene: TRBD2
J gene: TRBJ2-3
V gene: TRBV7-3
clone size: NA
CDR3 DNA: TGTGCCAGCAGCTTACTAGCGGGAGCAGCAGATACGCAGTATTTT
CDR3 protein: CASSLLAGAADTQYF

D gene: NA
J gene: TRBJ2-3
V gene: TRBV20-1
clone size: NA
CDR3 DNA: TGCAGTGCGGAAGAGGCAGATACGCAGTATTTT
CDR3 protein: CSAEEADTQYF

D gene: TRBD1
J gene: TRBJ1-4
V gene: TRBV28
clone size: NA
CDR3 DNA: TGTGCCAGCAGTTCATCCGGACAGGCGGGGGGTGAAAAACTGTTTTTT
CDR3 protein: CASSSSGQAGGEKLFF

D gene: NA
J gene: TRBJ2-3
V gene: TRBV19
clone size: NA
CDR3 DNA: TGTGCCAGTGGGCGACTACTTAGCACAGATACGCAGTATTTT
CDR3 protein: CASGRLLSTDTQYF

D gene: NA
J gene: TRBJ1-2
V gene: TRBV10-3
clone size: NA
CDR3 DNA: TGTGCCATCAGTGAGTCAGTTACAGGGAACTATGGCTACACCTTC
CDR3 protein: CAISESVTGNYGYTF

D gene: NA
J gene: TRBJ2-5
V gene: TRBV11-2
clone size: once
CDR3 DNA: TGTGCCAGCAGCCCCGGCCGGGGGAATATCGAAGAGACCCAGTACTTC
CDR3 protein: CASSPGRGNIEETQYF

D gene: NA
J gene: TRBJ1-5
V gene: TRBV27
clone size: NA
CDR3 DNA: TGTGCCAGCAGTTCCATTAGTTGGACAGCGGTCCAGCATTTT
CDR3 protein: CASSSISWTAVQHF

D gene: NA
J gene: TRBJ2-1
V gene: TRBV29-1
clone size: NA
CDR3 DNA: TGCAGCGTTGAGGGAGAGTCCTACAATGAGCAGTTCTTC
CDR3 protein: CSVEGESYNEQFF

D gene: NA
J gene: TRBJ1-2
V gene: TRBV7-9
clone size: NA
CDR3 DNA: TGTGCCAGCAGCTTAGCGCTTCAGGGGACGGGCTACACCTTC
CDR3 protein: CASSLALQGTGYTF